The 10 T cell receptor beta chains given below trace back to one sample, sequenced in a study of T cells after yellow fever vaccination. From the 5' RACE reads, TCRdb called clonotypes with MiXCR, one entry per CDR3 protein. Here the sample spans 300,000 to 400,000 distinct CDR3 sequences, roughly 8.6% being singletons. The sequences come from PBMCs, collected roughly 46 days after the first yellow fever vaccination. Receptor source: a man aged 18 to 30 who received the YFV17D yellow fever vaccine.

This chain links TRBV5-6 with TRBJ2-5; maybe TRBD2 (6 bases). The V end was cut by 4 bases, the J end by 4 bases, with 14 bases between. The CDR3 has 14 amino acids. The germline V gene has CDR1 SGHDT and CDR2 YYEEEE. The CDR3 loop reads CASSPMAGRETQYF. CDR3 coding DNA: TGTGCCAGCAGCCCAATGGCGGGAAGAGAGACCCAGTACTTC. The full variable domain, with the rest looked up from reference TRBV5-6 and TRBJ2-5, is DAGVTQSPTHLIKTRGQQVTLRCSPKSGHDTVSWYQQALGQGPQFIFQYYEEEERQRGNFPDRFSGHQFPNYSSELNVNALLLGDSALYLCASSPMAGRETQYFGPGTRLLVL.

The chain links TRBV7-2 to TRBJ2-5; D might be TRBD2 (6 bases). The CDR3 has 14 amino acids. Germline CDR1 reads SGHTA; CDR2 reads FQGNSA. V lost 3 bases and J lost 4, with 12 bases in between. The CDR3 spells CASSLGLTAETQYF. Here the CDR3 DNA reads TGTGCCAGCAGCTTGGGACTGACGGCAGAGACCCAGTACTTC.

In its sample, this clonotype was seen a few times. V gene TRBV5-1 combines with J gene TRBJ1-2; a weak D match, TRBD1 (6 bases). Deletions cut 8 bases from V and 4 bases from J, with 18 bases between. Germline V gene sequence: CDR1 SGHRS, CDR2 YFSETQ. The CDR3 has 14 residues. CDR3 residues: CASRPGTTSYGYTF. Here the CDR3 DNA reads TGCGCCAGTAGGCCCGGGACAACGAGCTATGGCTACACCTTC.

This clonotype has just one count. The chain's CDR3 is CSARDRDYNSPLHF. The CDR3 nucleotides are TGCAGTGCTAGAGACAGGGACTATAATTCACCCCTCCACTTT. The chain combines TRBV20-1 with TRBJ1-6; a possible D gene is TRBD1 (5 bases). Germline CDR1 is DFQATT and CDR2 is SNEGSKA (reference sequence). CDR3 length: 14 amino acids. V was cut by 0 bases and J by 3 bases, with 6 bases left in between.

This clonotype occurred a few times. The V gene is TRBV4-3, the J gene TRBJ2-3; D possibly uses TRBD1 or TRBD2 (6 bases each). Germline loops: CDR1 LGHNA, CDR2 YSLEER. The V and J ends lost 1 base and 3 bases respectively, with 11 bases between them. The CDR3 spans 15 residues. The CDR3 DNA sequence: TGCGCCAGCAGCCAAGGGCAGGGGAGGACAGATACGCAGTATTTT. Translation gives CASSQGQGRTDTQYF.

In its sample, this clonotype was seen a few times. The rearrangement uses TRBV9 and TRBJ2-3; D gene ambiguous. This CDR3 has 16 amino acids. Trimming left V 0 bases short and J 8 bases short, with 19 bases between. CDR1 is SGDLS, CDR2 YYNGEE, per germline. CDR3 sequence (DNA): TGTGCCAGCAGCGTAGAGACGAACGGACCGACGGCTACGCAGTATTTT. Translated, it gives CASSVETNGPTATQYF.

This clonotype came up a few times. The rearrangement uses TRBV7-9 and TRBJ2-3, with TRBD1 matching 7 bases. The CDR3 is 15 residues long. V shed 0 bases and J 1 base; nucleotides not matched to a gene: 1. The germline gives CDR1 SEHNR, CDR2 FQNEAQ (reference sequence). The CDR3 here is CASSLAGQRTDTQYF. As DNA, the CDR3 is TGTGCCAGCAGCTTAGCGGGACAGCGCACAGATACGCAGTATTTT.

This clonotype was seen many times. This chain links TRBV20-1 with TRBJ2-7; D is perhaps TRBD2 (7 bases). This CDR3 spans 14 amino acids. The V gene's germline CDR1 is DFQATT and CDR2 SNEGSKA (reference sequence). The V end was cut by 3 bases, the J end by 7 bases, with 19 bases between. The CDR3 is CSASSSGGPDEQYF. The CDR3 DNA reads TGCAGTGCTAGCAGTTCGGGGGGCCCAGATGAGCAGTACTTC.

This chain connects TRBV5-1 to TRBJ2-1; 8 bases line up with TRBD2. The germline CDR1 and CDR2 sequences are SGHRS and YFSETQ. The CDR3 has 14 residues. J lost 6 bases, V lost 4 bases, and 6 bases had no gene match. CDR3 sequence: CASSTGTSLNEQFF. As DNA, the CDR3 is TGCGCCAGCAGCACAGGGACTAGTCTCAATGAGCAGTTCTTC.

The V and J genes are TRBV3-1 and TRBJ2-7; D is possibly TRBD1 or TRBD2 (5 bases each). This CDR3 has 14 residues. The V gene's germline CDR1 is LGHDT and CDR2 YNNKEL (reference sequence). The V end was cut by 1 base, the J end by 3 bases, with 10 bases between. The CDR3 here is CASSQGWDHYEQYV. DNA of the CDR3: TGTGCCAGCAGCCAAGGCTGGGACCACTACGAGCAGTACGTC.